This TCR beta chain was profiled in a study of shared clonotypes between healthy human individuals. On the study more broadly: The donor group consisted of a couple of women and three men, aged 18 to 49.

It was CD45RO-negative cells, positively selected for CCR7, that made up naive CD8 cells, with terminally differentiated effector memory CD45RA+ cells excluded. The DNA input per sorted-subset replicate PCR was about 180 ng, corresponding to some 33,000 T cell genomes. As handled by the study authors: Junction-only immunoSEQ sequences carried no quality scores, so filtering differed. The assay was immunoSEQ multiplex PCR, and TCRdb's table has in-frame clones only and misses some. V and J calls and clone size follow that table, whereas D and trimming were derived from the DNA. This sample has around 1,900,000 clones, with 93% found just once. Germline CDR1 is MDHEN and CDR2 is SYDVKM. Between the trimmed V and J ends, which lost 1 base and 1 base, there was a span of 10 bases. The CDR3 contains 15 residues. General observations from the study: Sharing across four donors was seen in 4% to 5.5% of naive CD4 clonotypes.

On this clone itself: The antigen remains unidentified.

Sequencing was carried out using naive CD8+ T cells from PBMCs. This chain uses TRBV28 with TRBJ1-2, with no clear D. The sequence came from a man between 18 and 35 years old in good health. Some clones in this sample may be carry-over from other donors' samples. The CDR3 loop is CASSLSIQFNYGYTF. The CDR3 DNA reads TGTGCCAGCAGTTTATCGATCCAATTTAACTATGGCTACACCTTC.